Sequencing of this T cell receptor (beta chain) was carried out in a study of spatial heterogeneity in lung cancer. As to time point: blood at routine non-recurrence follow-up after resection. This clonotype was picked up many times. Every TCR cDNA molecule bore its own unique molecular identifier. A single record per CDR3 protein comes from TCRdb applying MiXCR to the 5' RACE reads. The table lists more than 15,000 distinct CDR3 sequences, under 20% of them singletons. The CDR3 extends over 16 amino acids. Germline V gene lookup returns CDR1 SGHRS and CDR2 YFSETQ. The ends were cut back, 4 bases at V and 3 bases at J, with 20 bases in the middle.

J is TRBJ2-7 and V is TRBV5-1; D is possibly TRBD1 (6 bases). The sequences come from PBMCs, collected at follow-up. The receptor was isolated from a male donor with early-stage non-small cell lung cancer. CDR3 sequence reads: CASSVNRVTRDYEQYF. The CDR3 nucleotides are TGCGCCAGCAGCGTGAACAGGGTCACGAGGGACTACGAGCAGTACTTC.